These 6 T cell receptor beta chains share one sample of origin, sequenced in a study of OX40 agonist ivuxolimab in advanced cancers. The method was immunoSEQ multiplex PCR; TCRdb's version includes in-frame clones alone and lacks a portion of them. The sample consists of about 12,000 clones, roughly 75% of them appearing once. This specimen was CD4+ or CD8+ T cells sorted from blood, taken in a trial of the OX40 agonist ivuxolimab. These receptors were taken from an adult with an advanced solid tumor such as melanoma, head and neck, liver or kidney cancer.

The CDR3, as DNA: TGTGCCAGCAGTTATTCTAGGTTTCGGTTCCAAGAGACCCAGTACTTC. Its translation: CASSYSRFRFQETQYF. The chain couples TRBV6-5 to TRBJ2-5, with D unclear. V lost 3 bases, J lost 1 base, and 15 bases lay in between. The CDR3 extends over 16 amino acids. The germline V gene has CDR1 MNHEY and CDR2 SVGAGI.

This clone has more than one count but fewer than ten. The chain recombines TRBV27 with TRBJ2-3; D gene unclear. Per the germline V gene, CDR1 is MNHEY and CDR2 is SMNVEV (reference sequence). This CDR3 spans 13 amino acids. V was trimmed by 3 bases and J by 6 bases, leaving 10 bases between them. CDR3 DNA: TGTGCCAGCAGTTTGGGTAGCAGGGATACGCAGTATTTT. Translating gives CASSLGSRDTQYF.

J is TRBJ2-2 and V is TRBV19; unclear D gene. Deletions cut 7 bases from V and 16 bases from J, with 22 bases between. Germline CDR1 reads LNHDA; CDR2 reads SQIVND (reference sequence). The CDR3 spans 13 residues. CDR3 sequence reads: CASTPYEELVPFF. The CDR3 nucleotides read TGTGCCAGTACCCCCTACGAGGAGCTAGTTCCGTTTTTT.

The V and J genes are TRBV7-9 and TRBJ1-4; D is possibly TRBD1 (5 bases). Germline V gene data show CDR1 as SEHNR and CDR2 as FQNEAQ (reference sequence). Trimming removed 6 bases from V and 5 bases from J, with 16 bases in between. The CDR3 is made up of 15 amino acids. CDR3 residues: CASREPVSGNEKLFF. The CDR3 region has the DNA TGTGCCAGCAGGGAACCGGTGTCAGGGAATGAAAAACTGTTTTTT.

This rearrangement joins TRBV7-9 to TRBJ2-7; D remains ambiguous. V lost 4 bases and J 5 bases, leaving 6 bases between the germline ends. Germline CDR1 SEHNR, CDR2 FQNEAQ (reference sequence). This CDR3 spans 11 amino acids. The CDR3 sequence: CASSSLDEQYF. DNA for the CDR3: TGTGCCAGCAGCTCCCTTGACGAGCAGTACTTC.

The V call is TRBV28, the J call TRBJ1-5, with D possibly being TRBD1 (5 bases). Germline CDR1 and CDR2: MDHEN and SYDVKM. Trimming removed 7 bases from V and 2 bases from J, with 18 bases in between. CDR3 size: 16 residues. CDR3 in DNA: TGTGCCAGCACTACTCGGGGGAACTGGGGCAATCAGCCCCAGCATTTT. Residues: CASTTRGNWGNQPQHF.